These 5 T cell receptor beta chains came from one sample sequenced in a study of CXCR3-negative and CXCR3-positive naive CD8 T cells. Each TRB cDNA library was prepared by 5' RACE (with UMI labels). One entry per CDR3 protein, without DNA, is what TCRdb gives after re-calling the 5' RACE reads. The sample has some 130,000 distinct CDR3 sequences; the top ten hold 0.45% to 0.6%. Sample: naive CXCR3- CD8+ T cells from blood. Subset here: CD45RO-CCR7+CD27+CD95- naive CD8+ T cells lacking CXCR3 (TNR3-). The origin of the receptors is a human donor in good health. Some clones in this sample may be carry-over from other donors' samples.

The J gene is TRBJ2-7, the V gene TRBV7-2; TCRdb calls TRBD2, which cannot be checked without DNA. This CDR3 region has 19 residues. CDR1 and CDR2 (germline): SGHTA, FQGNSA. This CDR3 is CASSLILTSGRASPYEQYF.

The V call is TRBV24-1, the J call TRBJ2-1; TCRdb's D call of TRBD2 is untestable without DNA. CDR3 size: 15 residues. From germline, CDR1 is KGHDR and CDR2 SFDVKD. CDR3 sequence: CATSVEGNGGNEQFF.

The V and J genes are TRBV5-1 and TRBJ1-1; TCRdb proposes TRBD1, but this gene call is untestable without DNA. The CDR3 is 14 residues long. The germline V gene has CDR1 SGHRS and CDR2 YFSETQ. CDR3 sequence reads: CASSLEGPRAEAFF.

CDR3 in amino acids: CSVEGQGLNTEAFF. V is TRBV29-1 and J is TRBJ1-1; TCRdb lists TRBD1, though no DNA is available to test this call. The germline V gene encodes CDR1 SQVTM and CDR2 ANQGSEA. The CDR3 has 14 amino acids.

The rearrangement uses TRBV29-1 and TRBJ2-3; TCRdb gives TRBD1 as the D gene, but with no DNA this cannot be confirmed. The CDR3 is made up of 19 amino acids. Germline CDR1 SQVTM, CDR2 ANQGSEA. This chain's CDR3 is CSVDGFPGGGSISTDTQYF.